This T cell receptor beta chain was sequenced during a study of CD8+ T cells in alopecia areata. Germline V gene sequence: CDR1 SGHTA, CDR2 FQGNSA. CDR3 size: 14 residues. V was pared by 2 bases and J by 4 bases, with 4 bases of the junction left unmatched. Extracted RNA was reverse transcribed, and the resulting cDNA served as sequencing template. Here immunoSEQ multiplex PCR was the method, and the copy in TCRdb shows in-frame clones only, minus some. This table holds about 200,000 clones, roughly 60% found once. Stated treatment: oral pan-JAK inhibitor, 5-10 mg twice daily. The rearrangement uses TRBV7-2 and TRBJ2-5; 7 bases match TRBD2. The TCR was taken from a human donor with alopecia areata. Sequenced here: CD4+ T cells sorted from blood, sampled at week 24, from a patient treated with tofacitinib. The CDR3 spells CASSLFREGETQYF. For the CDR3, the DNA is TGTGCCAGCAGCTTATTCAGGGAGGGAGAGACCCAGTACTTC.